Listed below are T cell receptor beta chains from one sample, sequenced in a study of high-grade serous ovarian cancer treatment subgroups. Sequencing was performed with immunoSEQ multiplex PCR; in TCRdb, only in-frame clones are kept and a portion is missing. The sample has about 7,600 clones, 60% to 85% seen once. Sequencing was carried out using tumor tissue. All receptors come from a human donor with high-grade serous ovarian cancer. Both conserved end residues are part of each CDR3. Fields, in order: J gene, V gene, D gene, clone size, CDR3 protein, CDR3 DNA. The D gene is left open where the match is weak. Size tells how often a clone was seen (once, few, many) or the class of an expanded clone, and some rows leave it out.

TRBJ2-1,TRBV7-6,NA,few,CASSLVGGASSYNEQFF,TGTGCCAGCAGCTTAGTTGGGGGGGCGAGCTCCTACAATGAGCAGTTCTTC
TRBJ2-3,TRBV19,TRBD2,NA,CASSQAGKLTDTQYF,TGTGCCAGTAGTCAAGCGGGGAAACTCACAGATACGCAGTATTTT
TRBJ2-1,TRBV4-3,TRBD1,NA,CASSQGWGQGVDNEQFF,TGCGCCAGCAGCCAAGGGTGGGGACAGGGGGTTGACAATGAGCAGTTCTTC
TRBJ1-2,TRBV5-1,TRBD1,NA,CASSWKTGAEGYGYTF,TGCGCCAGCAGCTGGAAGACAGGGGCAGAGGGTTATGGCTACACCTTC
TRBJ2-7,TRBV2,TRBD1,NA,CASSEDRAGYEQYF,TGTGCCAGCAGTGAGGACAGGGCGGGCTACGAGCAGTACTTC
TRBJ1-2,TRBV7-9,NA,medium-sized,CASSLVDTNYGYTF,TGTGCCAGCAGCTTAGTTGACACCAACTATGGCTACACCTTC
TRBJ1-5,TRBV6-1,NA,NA,CASNEYSNQPQHF,TGTGCCAGCAACGAGTATAGCAATCAGCCCCAGCATTTT
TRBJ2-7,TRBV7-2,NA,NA,CASSLEATGYEQYF,TGTGCCAGCAGCTTAGAAGCCACGGGCTACGAGCAGTACTTC
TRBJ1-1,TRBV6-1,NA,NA,CASSERSGNTEAFF,TGTGCCAGCAGTGAAAGGTCGGGGAACACTGAAGCTTTCTTT
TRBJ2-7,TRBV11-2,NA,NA,CASSHSSGSLAYEQYF,TGTGCCAGCAGCCATAGTAGCGGATCCCTGGCCTACGAGCAGTACTTC
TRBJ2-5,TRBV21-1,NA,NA,CASSKIWRKQETQYF,TGTGCCAGCAGCAAAATCTGGCGGAAACAAGAGACCCAGTACTTC
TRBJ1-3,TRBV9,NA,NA,CASSVDGGSGNTIYF,TGTGCCAGCAGCGTAGATGGGGGTTCCGGAAACACCATATATTTT
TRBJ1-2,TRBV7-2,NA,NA,CASSLGPGKGYTF,TGTGCCAGCAGCTTGGGACCAGGGAAGGGCTACACCTTC
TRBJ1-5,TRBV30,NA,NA,CAWSVFSSNQPQHF,TGTGCCTGGAGTGTATTTTCCAGCAATCAGCCCCAGCATTTT
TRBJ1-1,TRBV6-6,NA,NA,CASSYSTADMKAFF,TGTGCCAGCAGTTACTCAACGGCGGACATGAAAGCTTTCTTT
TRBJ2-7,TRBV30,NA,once,CAWSGQGIEQYF,TGTGCCTGGAGTGGTCAGGGGATCGAGCAGTACTTC
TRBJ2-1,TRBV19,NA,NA,CASSIDDQFHNEQFF,TGTGCCAGTAGTATAGATGATCAGTTTCACAATGAGCAGTTCTTC
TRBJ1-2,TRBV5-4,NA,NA,CASSQDPGGSRGYTF,TGTGCCAGCAGCCAAGATCCTGGAGGGAGTAGGGGCTACACCTTC
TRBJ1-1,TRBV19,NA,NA,CASNVLGTEAFF,TGTGCCAGTAATGTTTTGGGAACTGAAGCTTTCTTT
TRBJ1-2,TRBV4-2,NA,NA,CASSPRGADYGYTF,TGTGCCAGCAGTCCGAGGGGGGCGGACTATGGCTACACCTTC
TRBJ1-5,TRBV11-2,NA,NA,CASSFGLNQPQHF,TGTGCCAGCAGCTTTGGTCTCAATCAGCCCCAGCATTTT
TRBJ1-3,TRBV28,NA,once,CASSLEGGSGNTIYF,TGTGCCAGCAGTTTAGAGGGGGGCTCTGGAAACACCATATATTTT
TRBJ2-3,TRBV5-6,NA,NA,CASSSLRTDTQYF,TGTGCCAGCAGCTCACTCCGCACAGATACGCAGTATTTT
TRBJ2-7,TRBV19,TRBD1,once,CASSTLQGASYEQYF,TGTGCCAGTAGTACGTTACAGGGGGCATCCTACGAGCAGTACTTC
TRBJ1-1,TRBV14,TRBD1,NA,CASRPSQGPEAFF,TGTGCCAGCCGCCCCTCACAGGGGCCTGAAGCTTTCTTT
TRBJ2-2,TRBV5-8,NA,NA,CASENTGELFF,TGTGCCAGCGAGAACACCGGGGAGCTGTTTTTT
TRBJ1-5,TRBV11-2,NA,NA,CASSLDTYNQPQHF,TGTGCCAGCAGCTTAGACACCTACAATCAGCCCCAGCATTTT
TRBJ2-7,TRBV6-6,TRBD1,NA,CASSRTGEREQYF,TGTGCCAGCAGCCGGACAGGGGAGAGAGAGCAGTACTTC
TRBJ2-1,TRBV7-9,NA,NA,CASRRLEANEQFF,TGTGCCAGCAGAAGACTAGAAGCCAATGAGCAGTTCTTC
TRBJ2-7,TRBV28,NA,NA,CASSLVDGSYEQYF,TGTGCCAGCAGTTTGGTGGACGGTTCCTACGAGCAGTACTTC
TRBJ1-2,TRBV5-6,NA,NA,CASSLGGNLEDGYTF,TGTGCCAGCAGCTTGGGGGGGAATCTTGAGGATGGCTACACCTTC
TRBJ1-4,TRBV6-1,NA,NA,CASSEAPGADNEKLFF,TGTGCCAGCAGTGAAGCCCCCGGAGCAGATAATGAAAAACTGTTTTTT
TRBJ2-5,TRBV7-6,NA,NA,CASSLVPETQYF,TGTGCCAGCAGCTTAGTCCCAGAGACCCAGTACTTC
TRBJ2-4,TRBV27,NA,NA,CASSLHWGAKNIQYF,TGTGCCAGCAGTTTGCACTGGGGTGCCAAAAACATTCAGTACTTC
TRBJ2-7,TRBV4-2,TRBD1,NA,CASSPIIGTASYEQYF,TGTGCCAGCAGCCCAATTATCGGGACAGCTTCCTACGAGCAGTACTTC
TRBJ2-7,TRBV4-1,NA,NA,CASSQEYASARPYEQYF,TGCGCCAGCAGCCAAGAATATGCGTCGGCGCGGCCCTACGAGCAGTACTTC